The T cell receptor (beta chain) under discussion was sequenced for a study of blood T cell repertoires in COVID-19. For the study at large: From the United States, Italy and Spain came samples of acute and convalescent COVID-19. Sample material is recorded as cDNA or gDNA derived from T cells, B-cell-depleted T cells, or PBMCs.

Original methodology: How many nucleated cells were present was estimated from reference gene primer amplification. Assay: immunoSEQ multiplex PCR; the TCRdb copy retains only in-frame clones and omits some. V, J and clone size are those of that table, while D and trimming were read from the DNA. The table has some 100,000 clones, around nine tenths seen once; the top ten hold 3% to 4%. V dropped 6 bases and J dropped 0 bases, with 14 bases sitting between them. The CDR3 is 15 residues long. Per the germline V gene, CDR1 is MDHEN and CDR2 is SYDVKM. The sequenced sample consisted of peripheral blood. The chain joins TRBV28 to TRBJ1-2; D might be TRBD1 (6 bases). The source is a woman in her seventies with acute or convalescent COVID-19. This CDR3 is CASSSVGHPNYGYTF. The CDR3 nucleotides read TGTGCCAGCAGCTCCGTGGGACACCCTAACTATGGCTACACCTTC.